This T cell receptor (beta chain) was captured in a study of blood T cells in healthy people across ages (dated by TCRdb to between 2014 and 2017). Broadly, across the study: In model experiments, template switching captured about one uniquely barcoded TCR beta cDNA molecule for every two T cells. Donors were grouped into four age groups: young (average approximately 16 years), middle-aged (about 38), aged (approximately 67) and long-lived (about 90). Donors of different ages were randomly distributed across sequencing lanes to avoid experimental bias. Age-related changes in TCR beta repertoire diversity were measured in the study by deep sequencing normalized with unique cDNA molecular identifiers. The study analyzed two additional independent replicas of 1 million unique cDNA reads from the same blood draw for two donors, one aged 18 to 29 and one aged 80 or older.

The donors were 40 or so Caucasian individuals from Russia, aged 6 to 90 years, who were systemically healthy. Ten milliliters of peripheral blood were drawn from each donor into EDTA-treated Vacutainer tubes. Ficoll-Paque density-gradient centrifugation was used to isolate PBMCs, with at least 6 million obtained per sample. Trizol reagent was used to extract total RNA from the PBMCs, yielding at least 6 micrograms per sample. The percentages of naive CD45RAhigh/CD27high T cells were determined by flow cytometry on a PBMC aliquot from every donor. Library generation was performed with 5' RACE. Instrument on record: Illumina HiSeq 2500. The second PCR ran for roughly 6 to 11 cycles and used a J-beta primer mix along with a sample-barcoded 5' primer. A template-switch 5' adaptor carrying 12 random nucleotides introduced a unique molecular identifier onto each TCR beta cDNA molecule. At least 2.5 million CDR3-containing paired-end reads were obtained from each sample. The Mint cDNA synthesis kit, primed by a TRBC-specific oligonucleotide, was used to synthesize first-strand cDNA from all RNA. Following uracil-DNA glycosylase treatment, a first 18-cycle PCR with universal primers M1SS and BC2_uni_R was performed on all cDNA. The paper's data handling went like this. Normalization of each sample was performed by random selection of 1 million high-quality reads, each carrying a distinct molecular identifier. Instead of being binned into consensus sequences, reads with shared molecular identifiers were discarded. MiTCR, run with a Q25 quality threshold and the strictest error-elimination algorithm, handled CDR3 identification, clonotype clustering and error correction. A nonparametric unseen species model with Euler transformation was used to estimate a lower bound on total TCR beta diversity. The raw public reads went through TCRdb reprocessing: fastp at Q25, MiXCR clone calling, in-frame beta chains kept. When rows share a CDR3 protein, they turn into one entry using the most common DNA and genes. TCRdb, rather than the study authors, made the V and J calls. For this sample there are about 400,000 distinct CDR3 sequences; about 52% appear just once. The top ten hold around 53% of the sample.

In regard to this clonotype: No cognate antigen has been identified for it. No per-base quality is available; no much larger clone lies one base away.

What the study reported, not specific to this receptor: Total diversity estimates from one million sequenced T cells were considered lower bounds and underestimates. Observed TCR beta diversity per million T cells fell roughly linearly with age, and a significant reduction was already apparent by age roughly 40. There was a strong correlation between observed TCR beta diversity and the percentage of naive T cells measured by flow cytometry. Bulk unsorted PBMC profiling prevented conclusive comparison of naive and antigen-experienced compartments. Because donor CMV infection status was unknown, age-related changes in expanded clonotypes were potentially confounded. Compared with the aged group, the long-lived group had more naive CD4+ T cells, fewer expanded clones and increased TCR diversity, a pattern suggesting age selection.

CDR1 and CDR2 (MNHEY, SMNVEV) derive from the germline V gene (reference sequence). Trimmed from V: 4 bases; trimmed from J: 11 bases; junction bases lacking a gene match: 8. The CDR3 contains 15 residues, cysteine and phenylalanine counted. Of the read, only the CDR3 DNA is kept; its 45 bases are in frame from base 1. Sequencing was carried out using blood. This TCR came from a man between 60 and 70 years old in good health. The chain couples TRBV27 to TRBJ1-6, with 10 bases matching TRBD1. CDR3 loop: CASSSPGQGIAPLHF. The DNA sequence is TGTGCCAGCAGTTCTCCGGGACAGGGGATTGCACCCCTCCACTTT.